This T cell receptor beta chain was sequenced during a study of T-cell memory formation after mild COVID-19. Points from the study as a whole: Some SARS-CoV-2-responding clones were already detected in memory before infection.

This clonotype was observed at least ten times. The antigen remains undetermined. From the 5' RACE reads, TCRdb called clonotypes with MiXCR, one entry per CDR3 protein. The data hold a few hundred thousand distinct CDR3 sequences, with about 21% observed a single time. The CDR3 has 12 amino acids. The germline gives CDR1 SEHNR, CDR2 FQNEAQ (reference sequence). V gave up 5 bases and J gave up 10 bases, with 14 bases separating them. The TCR comes from an adult woman who had mild COVID-19 (a few samples of this study predate the infection). Cell type and time point are not known. Sequenced material: PBMCs or a T cell subset sorted from them (not recorded which). V and J are TRBV7-9 and TRBJ1-2, with D tentatively TRBD1 (5 bases). The CDR3 coding sequence is TGTGCCAGCAGCCGTGGGACCGGAGTCTACACCTTC. Its protein product is CASSRGTGVYTF.